This entry lists 23 T cell receptor beta chains sequenced from one sample in a study of cytomegalovirus exposure and HLA in healthy donors. Amplification used 60 Vbeta primers and 13 Jbeta primers. Profiled with immunoSEQ multiplex PCR; TCRdb holds only in-frame clones, not every one. Of 150,000 to 200,000 clones listed, 80% are singletons. Sequenced input: PBMCs. The source of these receptors is a girl aged 5-17 years in good health and CMV-seropositive.

V is TRBV19 and J is TRBJ1-2, with TRBD1 identical over 8 bases. The trim removed 5 bases at V and 4 bases at J, leaving 6 bases unmatched. The CDR3 totals 14 residues. Per the germline V gene, CDR1 is LNHDA and CDR2 is SQIVND (reference sequence). CDR3 bases: TGTGCCAGTAGTCCCCGACAGGGGTCCTATGGCTACACCTTC. It is translated as CASSPRQGSYGYTF.

V gene TRBV6-5 combines with J gene TRBJ1-3; 8 nucleotides line up with TRBD1. Germline loops: CDR1 MNHEY, CDR2 SVGAGI. V was clipped by 2 bases and J by 4 bases; unmatched bases: 4. This CDR3 has 15 amino acids. CDR3 DNA sequence: TGTGCCAGCAGTTACGACACAGGGGGAGGAAACACCATATATTTT. Protein: CASSYDTGGGNTIYF.

The chain is built from TRBV12-5 and TRBJ2-7; TRBD1 agrees at 8 bases. Germline V gene sequence: CDR1 LGHNT, CDR2 FRNRAP. V was clipped by 6 bases and J by 3 bases; unmatched bases: 22. This CDR3 is built from 19 residues. CDR3 sequence reads: CASGRAGGPLYKGGYEQYF. The CDR3 nucleotides are TGTGCTAGTGGGCGGGCAGGGGGCCCCTTATATAAGGGTGGCTACGAGCAGTACTTC. Based on the CDR3 plus reference TRBV12-5 and TRBJ2-7, the full variable domain is DARVTQTPRHKVTEMGQEVTMRCQPILGHNTVFWYRQTMMQGLELLAYFRNRAPLDDSGMPKDRFSAEMPDATLATLKIQPSEPRDSAVYFCASGRAGGPLYKGGYEQYFGPGTRLTVT.

Here the CDR3 reads CASNRARSSYEQYF. The CDR3 DNA reads as TGTGCCAGCAACAGGGCCAGGAGCTCCTACGAGCAGTACTTC. The chain joins TRBV2 to TRBJ2-7; a weak D match, TRBD1 (6 bases). The CDR3 consists of 14 residues. Looked up from germline, CDR1 is SNHLY and CDR2 is FYNNEI. With 7 bases removed from V and 0 bases from J, the gap between germline ends came to 13 bases.

V gene TRBV5-1 combines with J gene TRBJ1-1; no definite D call. The CDR3 is 13 residues long. Trimming pared 4 bases from V and 1 base from J, leaving 8 bases between. Looked up from germline, CDR1 is SGHRS and CDR2 is YFSETQ. The CDR3 is CASSTEGNTEAFF. Here the CDR3 DNA reads TGCGCCAGCAGCACGGAGGGGAACACTGAAGCTTTCTTT.

This clone was detected only a few times. The rearrangement links TRBV5-1 to TRBJ2-1; 9 positions match TRBD2. The germline V gene encodes CDR1 SGHRS and CDR2 YFSETQ. V lost 5 bases, J lost 4 bases, and 4 bases stayed unmatched. The CDR3 extends over 14 amino acids. CDR3 residues: CASSGSGGYNEQFF. The DNA of the CDR3 is TGCGCCAGCAGTGGGAGCGGGGGGTACAATGAGCAGTTCTTC.

The chain has TRBV6-6 and TRBJ2-7; 9 nucleotides agree with TRBD2. The CDR3 sequence is 14 residues long. The trim removed 7 bases at V and 0 bases at J, leaving 4 bases unmatched. Germline V gene data show CDR1 as MNHNY and CDR2 as SVGAGI (reference sequence). The CDR3 DNA reads as TGTGCCAGCATGCCTAGCGGGAACTCCTACGAGCAGTACTTC. Its translation: CASMPSGNSYEQYF.

The count of this clone is one. The CDR3 loop is CASSPDRDTDTQYF. CDR3 coding DNA: TGCGCCAGCAGCCCTGACAGAGACACAGATACGCAGTATTTT. The chain employs TRBV4-1 and TRBJ2-3, with D perhaps TRBD1 (5 bases). Germline V gene data show CDR1 as MGHRA and CDR2 as YSYEKL. CDR3 length: 14 amino acids. Trimming shortened V by 4 bases and J by 2 bases, and 10 bases separated the two germline ends.

This clone was observed a single time. The rearrangement joins TRBV27 to TRBJ2-7; tentatively, D is TRBD1 (5 bases). CDR3 length: 14 amino acids. V was shortened by 1 base and J by 1 base, with 8 bases between the two germline ends. Looked up from germline, CDR1 is MNHEY and CDR2 is SMNVEV (reference sequence). CDR3 nucleotide sequence: TGTGCCAGCAGTTTATTGCCAGGGTCCTACGAGCAGTACTTC. The encoded protein is CASSLLPGSYEQYF.

The V call is TRBV7-8, the J call TRBJ1-2; 7 bases map to TRBD1. The CDR3 runs to 15 residues. Trimming cost V 5 bases and J 2 bases; bases outside gene matches: 8. Germline V gene data show CDR1 as SGHVS and CDR2 as FQNEAQ. CDR3 DNA: TGTGCCAGCAGCCCCCAGGGGGTCGCGAACTATGGCTACACCTTC. Translated: CASSPQGVANYGYTF.

The chain links TRBV25-1 to TRBJ2-5; D unresolved. This CDR3 is 11 amino acids long. V lost 5 bases and J lost 4, with 5 bases in between. The germline CDR1 and CDR2 sequences are MGHDK and SYGVNS. CDR3 sequence: CASSFGETQYF. The CDR3 nucleotides are TGTGCCAGCAGTTTCGGAGAGACCCAGTACTTC. The full variable domain, completed using reference TRBV25-1 and TRBJ2-5, is EADIYQTPRYLVIGTGKKITLECSQTMGHDKMYWYQQDPGMELHLIHYSYGVNSTEKGDLSSESTVSRIRTEHFPLTLESARPSHTSQYLCASSFGETQYFGPGTRLLVL.

The genes are TRBV7-9 and TRBJ2-1; possible D gene TRBD2, 6 bases. CDR3 length: 15 amino acids. The V end was cut by 7 bases, the J end by 0 bases, with 13 bases between. Germline V CDR1 and CDR2: SEHNR, FQNEAQ (reference sequence). CDR3 nucleotides: TGTGCCAGCACCGCCCGGGGGAGCTCCTACAATGAGCAGTTCTTC. Residues: CASTARGSSYNEQFF.

V usage is TRBV6-1 and J usage is TRBJ2-2; 10 positions match TRBD1. The CDR3 consists of 14 residues. The V gene's germline CDR1 is MNHNS and CDR2 SASEGT. J was trimmed by 6 bases and V by 6 bases; bases with no gene match: 4. CDR3 protein: CASSRQGASGELFF. The CDR3 bases are TGTGCCAGCAGCAGACAGGGGGCGTCCGGGGAGCTGTTTTTT.

The table lists this clone with a count of one. The rearrangement uses TRBV7-6 and TRBJ1-2, with D possibly being TRBD1 (5 bases). The V and J ends lost 1 base and 4 bases respectively, with 16 bases between them. This CDR3 is built from 16 residues. Germline loops: CDR1 SGHVS, CDR2 FNYEAQ. In DNA, the CDR3 is TGTGCCAGCAGCTTAGGTAGGGCAGGGCTGCCCTATGGCTACACCTTC. It specifies CASSLGRAGLPYGYTF.

This chain connects TRBV10-3 to TRBJ2-1; 12 bases fit TRBD2. The CDR3 runs to 17 residues. V lost 6 bases and J lost 8; bases outside the gene matches: 14. From germline, CDR1 is ENHRY and CDR2 SYGVKD. The CDR3 DNA is TGTGCCATCAGCTCGACTAGCGGGAGCCTCCGGGGCCATGAGCAGTTCTTC. It is translated as CAISSTSGSLRGHEQFF.

The chain is built from TRBV10-3 and TRBJ2-7; 9 bases agree with TRBD1. There are 14 residues in the CDR3. Germline CDR1 reads ENHRY; CDR2 reads SYGVKD. V lost 9 bases and J lost 4; bases outside the gene matches: 10. The CDR3 loop is CAMAPGQGPYEQYF. The DNA for the CDR3 is TGTGCCATGGCTCCGGGACAGGGTCCTTACGAGCAGTACTTC.

This clone appeared once. V is TRBV7-9 and J is TRBJ1-2; possibly TRBD1 for D (5 bases). Germline values: CDR1 SEHNR, CDR2 FQNEAQ (reference sequence). The CDR3 runs 15 residues. V gave up 1 base and J gave up 0 bases, with 9 bases separating them. The CDR3 sequence: CASSLEAGSNYGYTF. The CDR3 nucleotides are TGTGCCAGCAGCTTAGAGGCAGGGTCTAACTATGGCTACACCTTC. The variable domain in full, with the rest retrieved from reference TRBV7-9 and TRBJ1-2, is DTGVSQNPRHKITKRGQNVTFRCDPISEHNRLYWYRQTLGQGPEFLTYFQNEAQLEKSRLLSDRFSAERPKGSFSTLEIQRTEQGDSAMYLCASSLEAGSNYGYTFGSGTRLTVV.

The chain recombines TRBV7-6 with TRBJ2-7; the D gene is possibly TRBD1 (6 bases). V gave up 4 bases and J gave up 6 bases, with 13 bases separating them. Germline V lookup: CDR1 SGHVS, CDR2 FNYEAQ. This CDR3 has 13 amino acids. This CDR3 is CASSSYLQGEQYF. The DNA of the CDR3 is TGTGCCAGCAGCTCATACCTACAGGGCGAGCAGTACTTC.

The rearrangement links TRBV7-9 to TRBJ2-5, with D maybe TRBD1 (7 bases). This CDR3 has 15 residues. The V end was cut by 4 bases, the J end by 1 base, with 13 bases between. Germline CDR1 and CDR2: SEHNR and FQNEAQ (reference sequence). The chain's CDR3 is CASSSGGTVQETQYF. DNA of the CDR3: TGTGCCAGCAGCTCAGGGGGGACAGTCCAAGAGACCCAGTACTTC.

This clone was seen only a few times. The chain couples TRBV2 to TRBJ2-5; possible D gene TRBD2, 6 bases. Looked up from germline, CDR1 is SNHLY and CDR2 is FYNNEI. The CDR3 contains 13 residues. With 6 bases removed from V and 2 bases from J, the gap between germline ends came to 10 bases. CDR3 DNA sequence: TGTGCCAGCAGCCGGGACTCGCAAGAGACCCAGTACTTC. Amino acids: CASSRDSQETQYF.

The rearrangement uses TRBV7-6 and TRBJ2-2, with D possibly matching TRBD2 (6 bases). The CDR3 totals 16 residues. V shed 1 base and J shed 6 bases, with 15 bases lying between them. Per the germline V gene, CDR1 is SGHVS and CDR2 is FNYEAQ. The CDR3 spells CASSLGIWGEPGELFF. CDR3 nucleotide sequence: TGTGCCAGCAGCTTAGGGATCTGGGGGGAACCCGGGGAGCTGTTTTTT. The complete variable domain, with remaining parts taken from reference TRBV7-6 and TRBJ2-2, reads GAGVSQSPRYKVTKRGQDVALRCDPISGHVSLYWYRQALGQGPEFLTYFNYEAQQDKSGLPNDRFSAERPEGSISTLTIQRTEQRDSAMYRCASSLGIWGEPGELFFGEGSRLTVL.

This chain uses TRBV27 with TRBJ2-3, with TRBD2 matching over 9 bases. CDR3 size: 15 residues. V dropped 2 bases and J dropped 4; count of bases not matched to a gene: 4. Germline lookup yields CDR1 MNHEY and CDR2 SMNVEV (reference sequence). Written as DNA, the CDR3 is TGTGCCAGCAGTTTAGCGGGAGGGCGTCCAGATACGCAGTATTTT. This codes for CASSLAGGRPDTQYF.

The rearrangement links TRBV25-1 to TRBJ2-1; 10 bases fit TRBD2. There are 13 residues in the CDR3. CDR1 and CDR2 from the germline V gene are MGHDK and SYGVNS. V lost 5 bases, J lost 7 bases, and 2 bases stayed unmatched. Here the CDR3 DNA reads TGTGCCAGCAGTAGCGGGAGGGGGAATGAGCAGTTCTTC. This gives the protein CASSSGRGNEQFF. Full variable domain (outside the CDR3, taken from reference TRBV25-1 and TRBJ2-1): EADIYQTPRYLVIGTGKKITLECSQTMGHDKMYWYQQDPGMELHLIHYSYGVNSTEKGDLSSESTVSRIRTEHFPLTLESARPSHTSQYLCASSSGRGNEQFFGPGTRLTVL.